The 20 T cell receptor beta chains below all came from one sample that was sequenced in a study of blood T cell repertoires in COVID-19. The repertoire was sequenced with immunoSEQ multiplex PCR; TCRdb's copy has only in-frame clones and lacks some. Of 140,000 to 150,000 clones detected, 78% appear once; the ten largest clones hold 6%. Sequences were obtained from PBMCs or T cells enriched from blood (not recorded which). The receptors shown here come from a woman aged 45-65 years who had recovered from COVID-19.

The CDR3: CASSSPPGQGSGANVLTF. The CDR3, as DNA: TGTGCCAGCAGCTCGCCTCCGGGACAGGGGTCTGGGGCCAACGTCCTGACTTTC. The chain uses TRBV7-9 and TRBJ2-6; 10 bases align to TRBD1. The J segment lost 1 base and the V segment lost 4 bases, leaving 7 bases of the junction unmatched. CDR3 length: 18 residues. CDR1 and CDR2 from the germline V gene are SEHNR and FQNEAQ (reference sequence).

J is TRBJ2-7 and V is TRBV27; D gene ambiguous. This CDR3 is 14 amino acids long. V lost 3 bases and J 0 bases, leaving 9 bases between the germline ends. Germline CDR1 is MNHEY and CDR2 is SMNVEV (reference sequence). The CDR3 DNA reads as TGTGCCAGCAGTTTGTACAGCAACTCCTACGAGCAGTACTTC. Translated: CASSLYSNSYEQYF.

The chain employs TRBV18 and TRBJ1-6; 9 bases line up with TRBD1. J was trimmed by 7 bases and V by 3 bases; bases with no gene match: 10. The CDR3 has 17 residues. Germline V gene data show CDR1 as KGHSH and CDR2 as LQKENI. The CDR3: CASSPTWGQGGNSPLHF. CDR3 sequence (DNA): TGTGCCAGCTCACCCACCTGGGGACAGGGTGGCAATTCACCCCTCCACTTT.

V gene TRBV9 combines with J gene TRBJ2-7; no definite D call. V was cut by 0 bases and J by 5 bases, with 9 bases left in between. The germline gives CDR1 SGDLS, CDR2 YYNGEE. CDR3 length equals 13 residues. CDR3 DNA: TGTGCCAGCAGCGTAGGCCCTTCTAACGAGCAGTACTTC. This codes for CASSVGPSNEQYF.

V gene TRBV3-1 (or the pseudogene TRBV3-2) combines with J gene TRBJ1-1; D perhaps matches TRBD1 (5 bases). The CDR3 is 16 amino acids. From germline, CDR1 is LGHDT and CDR2 YNNKEL (reference sequence). V was pared by 5 bases and J by 4 bases, with 20 bases between. The CDR3 sequence is CASSANLGGIPTEAFF. The CDR3 DNA is TGTGCCAGCAGCGCAAACCTTGGGGGGATCCCCACTGAAGCTTTCTTT.

This chain links TRBV29-1 with TRBJ1-5, with TRBD1 as a possible D gene (6 bases). The V end lost 5 bases, the J end lost 3 bases, and 11 bases lay between the germline ends. Germline V gives CDR1 SQVTM, CDR2 ANQGSEA. The CDR3 runs to 13 residues. The CDR3 is CSVSTGPNQPQHF. CDR3 sequence (DNA): TGCAGCGTTTCGACAGGCCCCAATCAGCCCCAGCATTTT.

The chain has TRBV18 and TRBJ1-6, with TRBD1 matching 7 bases. CDR1 and CDR2 from the germline V gene are KGHSH and LQKENI. The CDR3 covers 15 residues. V was clipped by 3 bases and J by 7 bases; unmatched bases: 6. This chain's CDR3 is CASSPGDRENSPLHF. The CDR3 bases are TGTGCCAGCTCACCGGGTGACAGGGAGAATTCACCCCTCCACTTT.

In DNA, the CDR3 is TGCGCCAGCAGTCCTGACAGGGCGGGGAATTCACCCCTCCACTTT. Translating gives CASSPDRAGNSPLHF. The genes are TRBV5-1 and TRBJ1-6, with 7 bases fitting TRBD1. Germline loops: CDR1 SGHRS, CDR2 YFSETQ. This CDR3 is built from 15 residues. The V segment lost 5 bases and the J segment 7 bases; nucleotides outside the gene matches: 9.

The V gene is TRBV7-9, the J gene TRBJ1-2; D call uncertain. Trimming cost V 4 bases and J 0 bases, with 9 bases left between them. Germline V gene sequence: CDR1 SEHNR, CDR2 FQNEAQ (reference sequence). CDR3 length: 14 amino acids. In DNA form, the CDR3 reads TGTGCCAGCAGCTCCCCCGCTACTAACTATGGCTACACCTTC. Its translation is CASSSPATNYGYTF.

V usage is TRBV5-4 and J usage is TRBJ1-1; no clear D. The V gene lost 0 bases and the J gene lost 5 bases, with 11 bases spanning the gap. Germline V gives CDR1 SGHNT, CDR2 YYREEE (reference sequence). This CDR3 comprises 14 residues. DNA for the CDR3: TGTGCCAGCAGCTTGGCTCAACAGAGAACTGAAGCTTTCTTT. Translating it yields CASSLAQQRTEAFF.

This clone was observed a few times. The chain couples TRBV12-3 or TRBV12-4 to TRBJ1-6; D possibly corresponds to TRBD1 (5 bases). Trimming pared 6 bases from V and 4 bases from J, leaving 7 bases between. The CDR3 sequence is 13 residues long. CDR3 nucleotide sequence: TGTGCCAGCAGCCGACAGTATAATTCACCCCTCCACTTT. It codes for CASSRQYNSPLHF.

This clone was observed a handful of times. The rearrangement joins TRBV2 to TRBJ2-2, with D hard to call. The V end was cut by 3 bases, the J end by 1 base, with 6 bases between. CDR3 length equals 14 residues. Germline CDR1 SNHLY, CDR2 FYNNEI. Here the CDR3 reads CASSELENTGELFF. The CDR3 coding sequence is TGTGCCAGCAGTGAGTTAGAGAACACCGGGGAGCTGTTTTTT. Based on the CDR3 plus reference TRBV2 and TRBJ2-2, the full variable domain is EPEVTQTPSHQVTQMGQEVILRCVPISNHLYFYWYRQILGQKVEFLVSFYNNEISEKSEIFDDQFSVERPDGSNFTLKIRSTKLEDSAMYFCASSELENTGELFFGEGSRLTVL.

This chain joins TRBV6-6 and TRBJ1-2; possible D gene TRBD1, 6 bases. The CDR3 has 16 amino acids. Deletions cut 7 bases from V and 2 bases from J, with 20 bases between. Germline lookup yields CDR1 MNHNY and CDR2 SVGAGI (reference sequence). The CDR3 sequence: CASTHRAGFPNYGYTF. The DNA for the CDR3 is TGTGCCAGCACCCACAGGGCCGGCTTCCCAAACTATGGCTACACCTTC.

The chain links TRBV9 to TRBJ2-3; tentatively, D is TRBD1 (5 bases). CDR3 length: 14 residues. Trimming removed 2 bases from V and 3 bases from J, with 10 bases in between. Germline assignment: CDR1 SGDLS and CDR2 YYNGEE. CDR3 region: CASSVRQTTDTQYF. The CDR3 region has the DNA TGTGCCAGCAGCGTCCGACAGACGACAGATACGCAGTATTTT.

The V and J genes are TRBV5-6 and TRBJ2-5; no firm D call. The CDR3 contains 15 residues. Trimming pared 0 bases from V and 1 base from J, leaving 10 bases between. CDR1 and CDR2 from the germline V gene are SGHDT and YYEEEE. The CDR3, as DNA: TGTGCCAGCAGCTTGGACAGCTACCTCCAAGAGACCCAGTACTTC. Encoded protein: CASSLDSYLQETQYF. The complete variable domain, with remaining parts taken from reference TRBV5-6 and TRBJ2-5, reads DAGVTQSPTHLIKTRGQQVTLRCSPKSGHDTVSWYQQALGQGPQFIFQYYEEEERQRGNFPDRFSGHQFPNYSSELNVNALLLGDSALYLCASSLDSYLQETQYFGPGTRLLVL.

This clone was recorded a few times. The gene calls are TRBV5-1 and TRBJ2-3, with D hard to call. The CDR3 loop spans 12 amino acids. Trimming removed 7 bases from V and 4 bases from J, with 10 bases in between. Per the germline V gene, CDR1 is SGHRS and CDR2 is YFSETQ. The CDR3 reads CASGPSADTQYF. DNA for the CDR3: TGCGCCAGCGGGCCCTCGGCAGATACGCAGTATTTT.

V and J are TRBV14 and TRBJ2-5; 8 positions agree with TRBD2. The CDR3 contains 15 residues. After removal of 5 bases from V and 9 bases from J, the junction contained 14 bases not matched to a gene. CDR1 SGHDN and CDR2 FVKESK come from the germline V gene. CDR3 loop: CASSKTPGTRGAQYF. Written as DNA, the CDR3 is TGTGCCAGCAGCAAGACCCCCGGGACTAGAGGGGCCCAGTACTTC.

This chain connects TRBV6-1 to TRBJ1-1, with 9 positions matching TRBD1. Germline values: CDR1 MNHNS, CDR2 SASEGT. The CDR3 is 15 residues long. The V segment lost 11 bases and the J segment 3 bases; nucleotides outside the gene matches: 13. Written as DNA, the CDR3 is TGTGCCGGACGTATGGGACAGGGTCGTGACACTGAAGCTTTCTTT. It specifies CAGRMGQGRDTEAFF.

The chain couples TRBV6-5 to TRBJ1-2, with D maybe TRBD1 (5 bases). Trimming took 3 bases from V and 3 from J, leaving 14 bases between them. Germline V lookup: CDR1 MNHEY, CDR2 SVGAGI. This CDR3 is built from 15 residues. The CDR3 sequence is CASSYRQGHYYGYTF. CDR3 DNA sequence: TGTGCCAGCAGTTATCGGCAGGGCCATTACTATGGCTACACCTTC.

V usage is TRBV29-1 and J usage is TRBJ1-1; perhaps TRBD1 as D (5 bases). The germline V gene encodes CDR1 SQVTM and CDR2 ANQGSEA. V was pared by 6 bases and J by 0 bases, with 14 bases between. The CDR3 consists of 14 residues. The CDR3: CSVRRGGMNTEAFF. CDR3 in DNA: TGCAGCGTCCGACGGGGGGGAATGAACACTGAAGCTTTCTTT.